The 30 T cell receptor beta chains presented below share a single source sample, sequenced in a study of blood T cell repertoires in COVID-19 (TCRdb year 2020). The library was made by the immunoSEQ multiplex PCR assay. TCRdb provides this immuneACCESS table in a form limited to in-frame rearrangements. Some clones are lacking; in checked studies, under half of them reflect an unresolved V gene, and why the rest are absent is not known. This sample holds under 300,000 clones; 82% were observed only once. Around 12% of the sample rests with the top ten. The sequencing sample was made of peripheral blood. Receptor source: a woman aged 55-69 years with active or convalescent COVID-19.

The count of this clone is one. The chain uses TRBV6-5 and TRBJ2-3; D remains unclear. The ends were cut back, 7 bases at V and 1 base at J, with 9 bases in the middle. CDR1 and CDR2 (germline): MNHEY, SVGAGI. This CDR3 region has 13 residues. In DNA form, the CDR3 reads TGTGCCAGCAAAGATGCAGGCACAGATACGCAGTATTTT. Translated: CASKDAGTDTQYF.

This clone was detected only once. V and J are TRBV5-1 and TRBJ1-1; weak D call: TRBD1 (5 bases). Trimming stripped 4 bases from V and 5 bases from J, with 18 bases between. Germline CDR1 reads SGHRS; CDR2 reads YFSETQ. This CDR3 has 15 amino acids. CDR3 nucleotide sequence: TGCGCCAGCAGCCCGGCGGGGCGGGGAGCGACTGAAGCTTTCTTT. Its protein is CASSPAGRGATEAFF. Full variable domain (missing parts from reference TRBV5-1 and TRBJ1-1): KAGVTQTPRYLIKTRGQQVTLSCSPISGHRSVSWYQQTPGQGLQFLFEYFSETQRNKGNFPGRFSGRQFSNSRSEMNVSTLELGDSALYLCASSPAGRGATEAFFGQGTRLTVV.

In its sample, this clone was seen once. V gene TRBV5-6 combines with J gene TRBJ2-7; 7 bases fit TRBD2. The V gene's germline CDR1 is SGHDT and CDR2 YYEEEE. There are 15 residues in the CDR3. V gave up 5 bases and J gave up 5 bases; unmatched junction bases: 13. CDR3 residues: CASSLRGGLGHEQYF. In DNA form, the CDR3 reads TGTGCCAGCAGTCTGCGCGGGGGTCTGGGGCACGAGCAGTACTTC.

This clone was found a few times. V is TRBV6-2 or TRBV6-3 and J is TRBJ1-3; TRBD1 is a possible D gene (6 bases). The CDR3 contains 17 residues. Germline CDR1 reads MNHEY; CDR2 reads SVGEGT. V was shortened by 6 bases and J by 0 bases, with 18 bases between the two germline ends. CDR3 coding DNA: TGTGCCAGCAGCAAGCACCGGGACACGGCCTCTGGAAACACCATATATTTT. The encoded protein is CASSKHRDTASGNTIYF.

The chain has TRBV4-3 and TRBJ1-1, with a possible D match to TRBD1 (5 bases). The ends were cut back, 0 bases at V and 7 bases at J, with 12 bases in the middle. CDR1 is LGHNA, CDR2 YSLEER, per germline. This CDR3 is built from 14 residues. The CDR3 reads CASSQEWSRDEAFF. The CDR3 DNA reads as TGCGCCAGCAGCCAAGAATGGTCCAGGGATGAAGCTTTCTTT.

This clone was seen just once. Here the CDR3 DNA reads TGCGCCAGCAGCACCGGGACAGGGAGCTTTGCAACTAATGAAAAACTGTTTTTT. Its translation is CASSTGTGSFATNEKLFF. The chain carries TRBV5-1 and TRBJ1-4, with 9 bases lining up with TRBD1. Germline-derived CDR1 and CDR2 are SGHRS and YFSETQ. Trimming cost V 4 bases and J 0 bases; bases outside gene matches: 10. The CDR3 runs to 18 residues.

The chain recombines TRBV19 with TRBJ1-6; D is unresolved. CDR1 and CDR2 (germline): LNHDA, SQIVND (reference sequence). The CDR3 runs to 10 residues. Trimming removed 5 bases at V and 15 bases at J, with 8 bases between. The DNA for the CDR3 is TGTGCCAGTAGTTCCCGGTTCCTCCACTTT. Amino acids: CASSSRFLHF.

This clone was seen a single time. The gene calls are TRBV3-1 (or the pseudogene TRBV3-2) and TRBJ1-2, with D possibly TRBD1 on 6 matching bases. V lost 6 bases, J lost 7 bases, and 18 bases lay in between. Germline loops: CDR1 LGHDT, CDR2 YNNKEL (reference sequence). The CDR3 consists of 14 residues. The CDR3 DNA reads TGTGCCAGCAGTCACAGGGTAAACTGGGGTGGCTACACCTTC. Amino acids: CASSHRVNWGGYTF.

CDR3 nucleotides: TGTGCCAGCAGCCGGACAGGGGGGACCTACAATGAGCAGTTCTTC. Translating it yields CASSRTGGTYNEQFF. The J gene is TRBJ2-1, the V gene TRBV7-9; TRBD1 matches at 10 bases. Losses at the gene ends were 5 bases for V and 2 bases for J; bases not matched to a gene: 3. Germline V gene lookup returns CDR1 SEHNR and CDR2 FQNEAQ (reference sequence). The CDR3 sequence is 15 residues long.

This clone was seen a handful of times. This chain joins TRBV18 and TRBJ1-4; D might be TRBD1 (6 bases). This CDR3 comprises 15 residues. Trimming left V 3 bases short and J 8 bases short, with 16 bases between. CDR1 and CDR2 from the germline V gene are KGHSH and LQKENI. CDR3 protein: CASSPTRDIREKLFF. CDR3 nucleotides: TGTGCCAGCTCACCTACCCGGGACATTCGGGAAAAACTGTTTTTT.

This clone was seen a handful of times. The V call is TRBV30, the J call TRBJ2-1; 9 bases match TRBD2. The CDR3 totals 14 residues. The germline V gene encodes CDR1 GTSNPN and CDR2 SVGIG (reference sequence). Trimming removed 0 bases from V and 9 bases from J; junction bases left unmatched: 6. CDR3 amino acids: CAWSVLAGGREQFF. The CDR3 region has the DNA TGTGCCTGGAGTGTACTTGCGGGGGGGCGTGAGCAGTTCTTC. Supplemented by reference TRBV30 and TRBJ2-1, the full variable domain reads SQTIHQWPATLVQPVGSPLSLECTVEGTSNPNLYWYRQAAGRGLQLLFYSVGIGQISSEVPQNLSASRPQDRQFILSSKKLLLSDSGFYLCAWSVLAGGREQFFGPGTRLTVL.

This chain's CDR3 is CSVERGGAKNIQYF. DNA of the CDR3: TGCAGCGTTGAAAGGGGCGGCGCCAAAAACATTCAGTACTTC. This sequence joins TRBV29-1 and TRBJ2-4; the D gene is possibly TRBD1 (5 bases). Germline lookup yields CDR1 SQVTM and CDR2 ANQGSEA. This CDR3 comprises 14 residues. Trimming stripped 2 bases from V and 1 base from J, with 9 bases between.

The chain has TRBV5-1 and TRBJ1-2, with 7 bases fitting TRBD1. The CDR3 has 13 residues. The ends lost 4 bases at V and 8 bases at J; junction bases unmatched: 8. Germline V gene data show CDR1 as SGHRS and CDR2 as YFSETQ. CDR3 loop: CASSVGTERGYTF. For the CDR3, the DNA is TGCGCCAGCAGCGTTGGGACAGAAAGGGGCTACACCTTC.

This chain joins TRBV28 and TRBJ1-5; D is unclear. Trimming pared 4 bases from V and 9 bases from J, leaving 7 bases between. The CDR3 contains 11 residues. Germline V gene data show CDR1 as MDHEN and CDR2 as SYDVKM. The CDR3 DNA follows: TGTGCCAGCAGTTCTCGTTGGCCCCAGCATTTT. Translation: CASSSRWPQHF.

The rearrangement uses TRBV9 and TRBJ1-2; 8 nucleotides align to TRBD1. With 4 bases clipped from V and 8 bases from J, the junction kept 7 bases outside the gene matches. Germline V gene lookup returns CDR1 SGDLS and CDR2 YYNGEE. This CDR3 has 13 residues. CDR3 amino acids: CASSSSGGWGYTF. CDR3 bases: TGTGCCAGCAGCTCCTCAGGGGGCTGGGGCTACACCTTC.

The genes are TRBV5-1 and TRBJ1-2, with D possibly being TRBD1 (5 bases). This CDR3 is built from 15 residues. With 4 bases removed from V and 0 bases from J, the gap between germline ends came to 13 bases. Germline CDR1 reads SGHRS; CDR2 reads YFSETQ. The CDR3 region has the DNA TGCGCCAGCAGCACTCAGGGTTCAGCTAACTATGGCTACACCTTC. Its protein is CASSTQGSANYGYTF.

The DNA of the CDR3 is TGTGCCTGGATCACGGCCCGATCGGGGGGCGTCTCTGGAAACACCATATATTTT. It specifies CAWITARSGGVSGNTIYF. The genes are TRBV30 and TRBJ1-3; TRBD1 might be the D (6 bases). The CDR3 has 18 residues. Germline V gene sequence: CDR1 GTSNPN, CDR2 SVGIG (reference sequence). Trimming stripped 4 bases from V and 0 bases from J, with 22 bases between. Variable domain in full (rest from reference TRBV30 and TRBJ1-3): SQTIHQWPATLVQPVGSPLSLECTVEGTSNPNLYWYRQAAGRGLQLLFYSVGIGQISSEVPQNLSASRPQDRQFILSSKKLLLSDSGFYLCAWITARSGGVSGNTIYFGEGSWLTVV.

This clone was seen just once. The gene calls are TRBV19 and TRBJ1-6; unclear D gene. Trimming removed 5 bases at V and 5 bases at J, with 10 bases between. Germline V gene sequence: CDR1 LNHDA, CDR2 SQIVND (reference sequence). The length of the CDR3 is 14 residues. The CDR3 sequence: CASSLSRDNSPLHF. Here the CDR3 DNA reads TGTGCCAGTAGTCTATCACGCGATAATTCACCCCTCCACTTT.

V and J are TRBV18 and TRBJ2-1; TRBD1 is a possible D gene (5 bases). In germline, CDR1 is KGHSH, CDR2 LQKENI. This CDR3 has 13 residues. Trimming took off 2 bases at V and 6 bases at J, with 8 bases between the two ends. CDR3 sequence: CASSPSGSNEQFF. The CDR3 region has the DNA TGTGCCAGCTCACCATCAGGGTCCAATGAGCAGTTCTTC. The whole variable domain, remainder taken from reference TRBV18 and TRBJ2-1, is NAGVMQNPRHLVRRRGQEARLRCSPMKGHSHVYWYRQLPEEGLKFMVYLQKENIIDESGMPKERFSAEFPKEGPSILRIQQVVRGDSAAYFCASSPSGSNEQFFGPGTRLTVL.

The chain combines TRBV19 with TRBJ1-2, with TRBD1 matching over 9 bases. After removal of 6 bases from V and 1 base from J, the junction contained 6 bases not matched to a gene. Germline assignment: CDR1 LNHDA and CDR2 SQIVND (reference sequence). This CDR3 spans 15 amino acids. CDR3: CASSPQGAINYGYTF. CDR3 bases: TGTGCCAGTAGCCCACAGGGGGCTATTAACTATGGCTACACCTTC. The full variable domain, its missing parts supplied by reference TRBV19 and TRBJ1-2, is DGGITQSPKYLFRKEGQNVTLSCEQNLNHDAMYWYRQDPGQGLRLIYYSQIVNDFQKGDIAEGYSVSREKKESFPLTVTSAQKNPTAFYLCASSPQGAINYGYTFGSGTRLTVV.

This clone was counted a few times. The V call is TRBV19, the J call TRBJ1-1; a weak D match, TRBD1 (6 bases). CDR1 is LNHDA and CDR2 is SQIVND in the germline V gene (reference sequence). The ends were cut back, 3 bases at V and 0 bases at J, with 14 bases in the middle. The CDR3 totals 16 residues. CDR3 in amino acids: CASSMRDTVMNTEAFF. CDR3 coding DNA: TGTGCCAGTAGTATGAGGGACACTGTTATGAACACTGAAGCTTTCTTT.

V and J are TRBV30 and TRBJ2-5, with 9 bases fitting TRBD1. After removal of 5 bases from V and 7 bases from J, the junction contained 5 bases not matched to a gene. This CDR3 has 12 amino acids. Germline assignment: CDR1 GTSNPN and CDR2 SVGIG (reference sequence). The DNA of the CDR3 is TGTGCCTGGGGGGGACAGGGAGGGACCCAGTACTTC. Protein: CAWGGQGGTQYF.

The DNA of the CDR3 is TGTGCCAGCAGCTTAGAGGGGTACGGTGACACTGAAGCTTTCTTT. Protein: CASSLEGYGDTEAFF. The rearrangement links TRBV7-2 to TRBJ1-1; D is perhaps TRBD1 (5 bases). The CDR3 runs to 15 residues. CDR1 and CDR2 (germline): SGHTA, FQGNSA. Trimming took off 1 base at V and 3 bases at J, with 12 bases between the two ends. Full variable domain (missing parts from reference TRBV7-2 and TRBJ1-1): GAGVSQSPSNKVTEKGKDVELRCDPISGHTALYWYRQSLGQGLEFLIYFQGNSAPDKSGLPSDRFSAERTGGSVSTLTIQRTQQEDSAVYLCASSLEGYGDTEAFFGQGTRLTVV.

The chain carries TRBV3-1 (or the pseudogene TRBV3-2) and TRBJ1-4; 8 nucleotides line up with TRBD1. Germline trimming cut 4 bases from V and 0 bases from J; bases unmatched to any gene: 4. This CDR3 is 16 amino acids long. The germline CDR1 and CDR2 sequences are LGHDT and YNNKEL (reference sequence). The CDR3: CASSLGQGPTNEKLFF. The CDR3 DNA sequence: TGTGCCAGCAGCCTCGGACAGGGCCCAACTAATGAAAAACTGTTTTTT.

This chain connects TRBV30 to TRBJ2-5; 7 bases fit TRBD2. The CDR3 loop spans 14 amino acids. V lost 1 base and J lost 5; bases outside the gene matches: 7. Looked up from germline, CDR1 is GTSNPN and CDR2 is SVGIG (reference sequence). The CDR3 protein is CAWSDLGGWETQYF. The CDR3 nucleotides are TGTGCCTGGAGTGACTTGGGGGGGTGGGAGACCCAGTACTTC.

This clone was seen more than once but under ten times. The J gene is TRBJ2-6, the V gene TRBV5-6, with 8 bases aligning to TRBD2. V lost 10 bases and J lost 6; bases outside the gene matches: 9. This CDR3 region has 14 residues. CDR1 and CDR2 from the germline V gene are SGHDT and YYEEEE. This CDR3 is CASAGGAKANVLTF. The CDR3 nucleotides read TGTGCCTCCGCGGGGGGCGCTAAGGCCAACGTCCTGACTTTC. The full variable domain, in which reference TRBV5-6 and TRBJ2-6 provide the parts outside the CDR3, is DAGVTQSPTHLIKTRGQQVTLRCSPKSGHDTVSWYQQALGQGPQFIFQYYEEEERQRGNFPDRFSGHQFPNYSSELNVNALLLGDSALYLCASAGGAKANVLTFGAGSRLTVL.

The gene calls are TRBV2 and TRBJ2-2; D unresolved. Germline assignment: CDR1 SNHLY and CDR2 FYNNEI. V shed 2 bases and J shed 5 bases, with 9 bases lying between them. CDR3 length equals 14 residues. The CDR3 protein is CASSESLTTGELFF. CDR3 sequence (DNA): TGTGCCAGCAGTGAATCCCTGACTACCGGGGAGCTGTTTTTT.

This chain uses TRBV6-2 or TRBV6-3 with TRBJ1-1; D gene uncertain. Germline V gene sequence: CDR1 MNHEY, CDR2 SVGEGT. This CDR3 spans 14 amino acids. The V end lost 3 bases, the J end lost 2 bases, and 10 bases lay between the germline ends. The CDR3 is CASSYREINTEAFF. DNA of the CDR3: TGTGCCAGCAGTTATAGAGAGATTAACACTGAAGCTTTCTTT.

The DNA of the CDR3 is TGTGCCAGCAGCCGCCGGACTAGCGGGAGAGTACAACTCTACGAGCAGTACTTC. Translation gives CASSRRTSGRVQLYEQYF. The chain joins TRBV11-2 to TRBJ2-7, with 13 nucleotides matching TRBD2. Per the germline V gene, CDR1 is SGHAT and CDR2 is FQNNGV. The CDR3 totals 18 residues. V lost 5 bases, J lost 3 bases, and 13 bases stayed unmatched.

The chain uses TRBV9 and TRBJ2-3, with a tentative D call TRBD1 (7 bases). This CDR3 contains 15 residues. The ends were cut back, 0 bases at V and 2 bases at J, with 10 bases in the middle. Germline V gene data show CDR1 as SGDLS and CDR2 as YYNGEE. The CDR3 region is CASSVGRGLTDTQYF. DNA of the CDR3: TGTGCCAGCAGCGTAGGGAGGGGGCTCACAGATACGCAGTATTTT.